What follows are 21 T cell receptor beta chains derived from one specimen sequenced in a study of CD8 T cell repertoires and HIV-1 epitope variants. No antigen has been identified for these receptors. TCRdb's copy holds only in-frame clones and misses some; the assay was immunoSEQ multiplex PCR. The sample contains approximately 5,200 clones, about 62% of which appear only once. The sequenced sample was cultured CD8+ T cells derived from PBMCs. The source is a male donor with HIV.

This clone occurred a few times. The rearrangement joins TRBV23-1 to TRBJ2-2; D is unclear. TRBV23-1 is an ORF for which the function is uncertain. V gave up 0 bases and J gave up 3 bases, with 8 bases separating them. The CDR3 covers 15 residues. CDR3 nucleotides: TGCGCCAGCAGTCAATCGACCCTCTACACCGGGGAGCTGTTTTTT. Protein sequence: CASSQSTLYTGELFF.

The table lists this clone with a count of one. J is TRBJ1-2 and V is TRBV27, with TRBD1 as a possible D gene (5 bases). Germline V gene data show CDR1 as MNHEY and CDR2 as SMNVEV (reference sequence). This CDR3 contains 14 residues. The germline V and J ends were trimmed by 5 bases and 6 bases, with 16 bases remaining between them. CDR3 sequence: CASSPRGRDHGYTF. CDR3 bases: TGTGCCAGCAGTCCCCGGGGCAGAGACCATGGCTACACCTTC.

This chain joins TRBV4-3 and TRBJ2-7; D not certain. The CDR3 runs 13 residues. The germline V and J ends were trimmed by 0 bases and 3 bases, with 6 bases remaining between them. The germline gives CDR1 LGHNA, CDR2 YSLEER. The CDR3 bases are TGCGCCAGCAGCCAAGAAATTAACTACGAGCAGTACTTC. Protein sequence: CASSQEINYEQYF.

V usage is TRBV5-6 and J usage is TRBJ1-1; D call uncertain. The germline V gene encodes CDR1 SGHDT and CDR2 YYEEEE. The V end was cut by 0 bases, the J end by 10 bases, with 10 bases between. The CDR3 extends over 12 amino acids. The CDR3 protein is CASSLGGGRAFF. Written as DNA, the CDR3 is TGTGCCAGCAGCTTGGGTGGAGGTAGAGCTTTCTTT.

The chain has TRBV7-8 and TRBJ1-5; TRBD1 matches 9 bases. Trimming removed 3 bases from V and 4 bases from J; junction bases left unmatched: 10. This CDR3 has 17 residues. Germline V lookup: CDR1 SGHVS, CDR2 FQNEAQ. CDR3 DNA sequence: TGTGCCAGCAGCTTCTCCGAAGGACAGGGGCCAAATCAGCCCCAGCATTTT. Its protein product is CASSFSEGQGPNQPQHF.

The chain uses TRBV4-3 and TRBJ2-1; 10 bases align to TRBD2. CDR1 and CDR2 from the germline V gene are LGHNA and YSLEER. This CDR3 is 16 amino acids long. With V trimmed by 0 bases and J by 7 bases, 6 bases remained unmatched. The CDR3 reads CASSQEVAGGGNEQFF. CDR3 in DNA: TGCGCCAGCAGCCAAGAGGTAGCGGGGGGAGGAAATGAGCAGTTCTTC.

The count of this clone is one. Written as DNA, the CDR3 is TGCGCCAGCAGCTTGCCCAACCCGGGGGTCTCCTACGAGCAGTACTTC. Its protein product is CASSLPNPGVSYEQYF. This chain links TRBV5-1 with TRBJ2-7; tentative D call: TRBD2 (6 bases). The CDR3 has 16 amino acids. The germline CDR1 and CDR2 sequences are SGHRS and YFSETQ. The V end was cut by 1 base, the J end by 0 bases, with 14 bases between.

The rearrangement links TRBV6-5 to TRBJ1-1, with TRBD1 identical over 8 bases. Germline V gene lookup returns CDR1 MNHEY and CDR2 SVGAGI. V gave up 6 bases and J gave up 7 bases; unmatched junction bases: 7. The CDR3 runs 13 residues. The CDR3 reads CASSWDRYIEAFF. CDR3 in DNA: TGTGCCAGCAGCTGGGACAGGTATATTGAAGCTTTCTTT.

The chain employs TRBV28 and TRBJ2-7; D uncertain. The ends were cut back, 5 bases at V and 2 bases at J, with 10 bases in the middle. This CDR3 region has 13 residues. CDR1 is MDHEN, CDR2 SYDVKM, per germline. Written as DNA, the CDR3 is TGTGCCAGCAGTAACGGGTTAGCCTACGAGCAGTACTTC. Protein product: CASSNGLAYEQYF. Filled out from reference TRBV28 and TRBJ2-7, the complete variable domain reads DVKVTQSSRYLVKRTGEKVFLECVQDMDHENMFWYRQDPGLGLRLIYFSYDVKMKEKGDIPEGYSVSREKKERFSLILESASTNQTSMYLCASSNGLAYEQYFGPGTRLTVT.

Concerning this clone itself: At one end, the junction sequence differs from germline, possibly due to a read error. The chain recombines TRBV29-1 with TRBJ2-7; no clear D. Germline CDR1 and CDR2: SQVTM and ANQGSEA. The CDR3 has 15 amino acids. DNA of the CDR3: TGCAGCGTCGAAGGATCTCGGCAAAGCGCCTACGAGCAGTACTTC. The encoded protein is CSVEGSRQSAYEQYF.

The chain joins TRBV25-1 to TRBJ1-1; 7 bases match TRBD1. The CDR3 has 12 amino acids. CDR1 is MGHDK and CDR2 is SYGVNS in the germline V gene. CDR3 bases: TGTGCTACAGGGGCGGGTGGCACTGAAGCTTTCTTT. Translating it yields CATGAGGTEAFF.

The V and J genes are TRBV7-8 and TRBJ2-3; 9 positions match TRBD2. The V gene end was trimmed by 4 bases and the J gene end by 2 bases; junction bases not matched to a gene: 4. This CDR3 region has 15 residues. Germline V gives CDR1 SGHVS, CDR2 FQNEAQ. The CDR3 loop is CASSSLAGPTDTQYF. The CDR3 coding sequence is TGTGCCAGCAGCTCCCTAGCGGGACCCACAGATACGCAGTATTTT.

This chain links TRBV4-2 with TRBJ2-5, with a possible D match to TRBD2 (5 bases). CDR1 is LGHNA, CDR2 YNFKEQ, per germline. Trimming stripped 6 bases from V and 2 bases from J, with 10 bases between. The CDR3 has 13 residues. In DNA, the CDR3 is TGTGCCAGCAGACCTAGCAGTCAAGAGACCCAGTACTTC. It yields the protein CASRPSSQETQYF.

The genes are TRBV27 and TRBJ1-4; tentatively, D is TRBD1 (5 bases). The germline V gene encodes CDR1 MNHEY and CDR2 SMNVEV (reference sequence). This CDR3 spans 15 amino acids. V was cut by 1 base and J by 8 bases, with 14 bases left in between. The CDR3 spells CASSLFGGYGEKLFF. The CDR3 bases are TGTGCCAGCAGTTTATTCGGGGGGTATGGGGAAAAACTGTTTTTT.

The chain joins TRBV18 to TRBJ2-7; D is possibly TRBD2 (5 bases). Trimming cost V 5 bases and J 6 bases, with 8 bases left between them. The CDR3 covers 11 residues. CDR1 is KGHSH, CDR2 LQKENI, per germline. The CDR3 DNA reads as TGTGCCAGCTCAATTGGGAGCGAGCAGTACTTC. Translated, it gives CASSIGSEQYF. Full variable domain (rest looked up from reference TRBV18 and TRBJ2-7): NAGVMQNPRHLVRRRGQEARLRCSPMKGHSHVYWYRQLPEEGLKFMVYLQKENIIDESGMPKERFSAEFPKEGPSILRIQQVVRGDSAAYFCASSIGSEQYFGPGTRLTVT.

A single count supports this clone. This chain connects TRBV15 to TRBJ1-5, with D possibly being TRBD1 (5 bases). The CDR3 runs to 14 residues. V lost 6 bases, J lost 1 base, and 10 bases lay in between. The germline V gene has CDR1 LNHNV and CDR2 YYDKDF (reference sequence). The CDR3 sequence: CATRDWDSNQPQHF. In DNA form, the CDR3 reads TGTGCCACCAGAGATTGGGACAGCAATCAGCCCCAGCATTTT. Looking up the rest from reference TRBV15 and TRBJ1-5 gives the full variable domain: DAMVIQNPRYQVTQFGKPVTLSCSQTLNHNVMYWYQQKSSQAPKLLFHYYDKDFNNEADTPDNFQSRRPNTSFCFLDIRSPGLGDTAMYLCATRDWDSNQPQHFGDGTRLSIL.

The chain recombines TRBV6-1 with TRBJ2-5, with 7 bases lining up with TRBD2. The junction had 3 bases not matched to a gene; V was cut back by 5 bases and J by 3 bases. Germline CDR1 MNHNS, CDR2 SASEGT. This CDR3 region has 13 residues. In DNA, the CDR3 is TGTGCCAGCAGTTGGGGGGGAGAAGAGACCCAGTACTTC. It yields the protein CASSWGGEETQYF.

The chain has TRBV7-9 and TRBJ1-4; no reliable D call. Per germline, CDR1 SEHNR and CDR2 FQNEAQ (reference sequence). V gave up 1 base and J gave up 7 bases, with 7 bases separating them. CDR3 size: 13 residues. The CDR3, as DNA: TGTGCCAGCAGCTTAGTGGGAACTGAAAAACTGTTTTTT. This gives the protein CASSLVGTEKLFF.

The table lists this clone with a few counts. This chain uses TRBV2 with TRBJ2-1, with 7 bases identical to TRBD1. Germline CDR1 SNHLY, CDR2 FYNNEI. CDR3 size: 14 residues. Losses at the gene ends were 6 bases for V and 3 bases for J; bases not matched to a gene: 5. The CDR3: CASRLTGDYNEQFF. The DNA of the CDR3 is TGTGCCAGCAGACTAACAGGGGACTACAATGAGCAGTTCTTC.

This clone is large within its sample. The chain employs TRBV28 and TRBJ2-7, with D unclear. The CDR3 has 15 residues. Germline assignment: CDR1 MDHEN and CDR2 SYDVKM. Trimming removed 5 bases from V and 3 bases from J, with 17 bases in between. The CDR3 nucleotides read TGTGCCAGCAGTCCCCGACTGGGCGACCTCTACGAGCAGTACTTC. This translates into CASSPRLGDLYEQYF.

This rearrangement joins TRBV15 to TRBJ1-5, with unresolved D. The CDR3 is 14 amino acids. Trimming left V 3 bases short and J 2 bases short, with 8 bases between. In germline, CDR1 is LNHNV, CDR2 YYDKDF (reference sequence). The CDR3 is CATSSSAGNQPQHF. CDR3 sequence (DNA): TGTGCCACCAGCAGCAGTGCGGGCAATCAGCCCCAGCATTTT.